A single sample gave rise to the 30 T cell receptor beta chains below, sequenced in a study of T cell responses to AZD1222 COVID-19 vaccine. TCRdb's copy holds only in-frame clones and misses some; the assay was immunoSEQ multiplex PCR. The sample gives fewer than 150,000 clones, about 90% of which show up once; 7.9% is in the top ten. The sequencing here drew on peripheral blood, taken 28 days after the second AZD1222 dose. The receptors originated from an adult who received the AZD1222 COVID-19 vaccine.

The V gene is TRBV4-2, the J gene TRBJ2-6; D might be TRBD2 (6 bases). CDR3 length equals 16 residues. The V and J ends lost 4 bases and 2 bases respectively, with 12 bases between them. Germline V CDR1 and CDR2: LGHNA, YNFKEQ. CDR3 nucleotides: TGTGCCAGCAGCCCAGAGACGGGGGCTGGGGCCAACGTCCTGACTTTC. Its protein is CASSPETGAGANVLTF.

The chain recombines TRBV7-2 with TRBJ2-1; 7 bases agree with TRBD1. The V gene end was trimmed by 8 bases and the J gene end by 2 bases; junction bases not matched to a gene: 9. This CDR3 region has 15 residues. The V gene's germline CDR1 is SGHTA and CDR2 FQGNSA. DNA of the CDR3: TGTGCCAGCGGCAAGGGGGACAGACCCTACAATGAGCAGTTCTTC. It encodes CASGKGDRPYNEQFF.

This rearrangement joins TRBV5-1 to TRBJ1-4; D is uncertain. This CDR3 spans 14 amino acids. Germline CDR1 is SGHRS and CDR2 is YFSETQ. Trimming took 4 bases from V and 12 from J, leaving 19 bases between them. In DNA form, the CDR3 reads TGCGCCAGCAGCCCGCGGGGAGGTGACGGGCAACTGTTTTTT. Amino acid sequence: CASSPRGGDGQLFF.

V is TRBV28 and J is TRBJ1-3; no clear D. V lost 8 bases and J lost 1, with 6 bases in between. Germline values: CDR1 MDHEN, CDR2 SYDVKM. CDR3 length: 12 amino acids. CDR3 in amino acids: CASLRSGNTIYF. For the CDR3, the DNA is TGTGCCAGCCTGAGATCTGGAAACACCATATATTTT.

CDR3 nucleotides: TGTGCCAGCAGCTTAAGGACTAGCGGGAGTTACTACGAGCAGTACTTC. Protein product: CASSLRTSGSYYEQYF. The J gene is TRBJ2-7, the V gene TRBV13; 13 bases align to TRBD2. There are 16 residues in the CDR3. Trimming at V came to 2 bases and at J to 3 bases, leaving 4 bases not matched to a gene. Looked up from germline, CDR1 is PRHDT and CDR2 is FYEKMQ (reference sequence).

This chain uses TRBV4-2 with TRBJ1-4; the D gene is possibly TRBD1 (5 bases). CDR1 and CDR2 from the germline V gene are LGHNA and YNFKEQ. The CDR3 loop spans 14 amino acids. Trimming took off 4 bases at V and 6 bases at J, with 12 bases between the two ends. CDR3 DNA sequence: TGTGCCAGCAGCCGCACCGGGACTTATGAAAAACTGTTTTTT. Its protein product is CASSRTGTYEKLFF.

The chain couples TRBV30 to TRBJ1-2; 7 nucleotides match TRBD1. The CDR3 has 15 amino acids. The germline gives CDR1 GTSNPN, CDR2 SVGIG (reference sequence). V lost 2 bases and J lost 6; bases outside the gene matches: 12. Here the CDR3 DNA reads TGTGCCTGGAGTTCGATTCTTACAGGGGAGAATGGCTACACCTTC. It codes for CAWSSILTGENGYTF.

This clone was detected only once. V and J are TRBV5-8 and TRBJ1-5, with D perhaps TRBD1 (6 bases). The ends were cut back, 0 bases at V and 9 bases at J, with 13 bases in the middle. Per germline, CDR1 SGHTS and CDR2 YDEGEE. The CDR3 length is 14 residues. The DNA of the CDR3 is TGTGCCAGCAGCTTGGGAACAGGGCATGGGCCCCAGCATTTT. It yields the protein CASSLGTGHGPQHF.

This clone is a singleton in its sample. J is TRBJ1-5 and V is TRBV6-1; TRBD1 matches at 7 bases. The junction had 5 bases not matched to a gene; V was cut back by 2 bases and J by 4 bases. The CDR3 covers 15 residues. CDR1 and CDR2 (germline): MNHNS, SASEGT. The CDR3 region has the DNA TGTGCCAGCAGTGAAAGACAGGGAGTGAATCAGCCCCAGCATTTT. Protein product: CASSERQGVNQPQHF.

The chain carries TRBV2 and TRBJ2-1; 16 positions agree with TRBD2. Germline trimming cut 5 bases from V and 8 bases from J; bases unmatched to any gene: 3. Germline V gives CDR1 SNHLY, CDR2 FYNNEI. This CDR3 has 15 residues. CDR3 coding DNA: TGTGCCAGCAGTCTGGGACTAGCGGGGGGGGATGAGCAGTTCTTC. It encodes CASSLGLAGGDEQFF.

The V and J genes are TRBV3-1 (or the pseudogene TRBV3-2) and TRBJ2-5; maybe TRBD2 (6 bases). CDR1 is LGHDT, CDR2 YNNKEL, per germline (reference sequence). V lost 3 bases to trimming and J lost 4 bases, with 18 bases between them. The CDR3 extends over 16 amino acids. The CDR3 coding sequence is TGTGCCAGCAGCCACAAGGGGCTCGGGGGTGCAGAGACCCAGTACTTC. Its protein is CASSHKGLGGAETQYF.

This chain connects TRBV5-1 to TRBJ2-7; D might be TRBD1 or TRBD2, each matching 6 bases. Trimming shortened V by 4 bases and J by 0 bases, and 17 bases separated the two germline ends. From germline, CDR1 is SGHRS and CDR2 YFSETQ. The CDR3 loop spans 16 amino acids. CDR3 sequence: CASSPQIGGPSYEQYF. The CDR3 coding sequence is TGCGCCAGCAGCCCACAAATTGGGGGGCCCTCCTACGAGCAGTACTTC. The full variable domain, rest sourced from reference TRBV5-1 and TRBJ2-7, is KAGVTQTPRYLIKTRGQQVTLSCSPISGHRSVSWYQQTPGQGLQFLFEYFSETQRNKGNFPGRFSGRQFSNSRSEMNVSTLELGDSALYLCASSPQIGGPSYEQYFGPGTRLTVT.

The CDR3 DNA sequence: TGTGCTAGTGAATTAGGGGCTGGCGAGCAGTACTTC. This translates into CASELGAGEQYF. The gene calls are TRBV12-5 and TRBJ2-7; D is possibly TRBD1 (5 bases). With 7 bases removed from V and 6 bases from J, the gap between germline ends came to 13 bases. Looked up from germline, CDR1 is LGHNT and CDR2 is FRNRAP. The CDR3 is made up of 12 amino acids.

The chain has TRBV11-2 and TRBJ2-3; a weak D match, TRBD1 (6 bases). The CDR3 consists of 14 residues. CDR1 is SGHAT, CDR2 FQNNGV, per germline. Trimming removed 5 bases at V and 2 bases at J, with 11 bases between. This chain's CDR3 is CASSKGTNTDTQYF. The CDR3 coding sequence is TGTGCCAGCAGCAAGGGGACAAACACAGATACGCAGTATTTT.

The CDR3 DNA reads TGTGCCAGCAGAAAGACACGGATCTTGAACACCGGGGAGCTGTTTTTT. Residues: CASRKTRILNTGELFF. The chain has TRBV2 and TRBJ2-2; D gene unclear. This CDR3 contains 16 residues. The V gene's germline CDR1 is SNHLY and CDR2 FYNNEI. V gave up 6 bases and J gave up 1 base, with 15 bases separating them.

V gene TRBV10-3 combines with J gene TRBJ1-5; a possible D gene is TRBD1 (6 bases). The CDR3 has 16 amino acids. Trimming left V 4 bases short and J 4 bases short, with 17 bases between. The germline V gene has CDR1 ENHRY and CDR2 SYGVKD. The CDR3 spells CAISVDGRGINQPQHF. CDR3 bases: TGTGCCATCAGTGTAGACGGTAGGGGGATTAATCAGCCCCAGCATTTT.

This clone was seen a handful of times. The chain links TRBV28 to TRBJ1-2; 7 bases agree with TRBD1. CDR1 is MDHEN, CDR2 SYDVKM, per germline. The J segment lost 6 bases and the V segment lost 7 bases, leaving 8 bases of the junction unmatched. This CDR3 is 13 amino acids long. The chain's CDR3 is CASTSTGRNGYTF. CDR3 nucleotides: TGTGCCAGCACCTCGACAGGGCGGAATGGCTACACCTTC.

The rearrangement links TRBV7-2 to TRBJ1-1; 7 nucleotides line up with TRBD1. Germline CDR1 is SGHTA and CDR2 is FQGNSA. V dropped 7 bases and J dropped 3; count of bases not matched to a gene: 5. The length of the CDR3 is 13 residues. This CDR3 reads CASILTGDTEAFF. CDR3 coding DNA: TGTGCCAGCATCCTCACAGGGGACACTGAAGCTTTCTTT.

The chain carries TRBV7-9 and TRBJ1-4, with D possibly being TRBD1 (6 bases). Germline V lookup: CDR1 SEHNR, CDR2 FQNEAQ (reference sequence). The length of the CDR3 is 17 residues. Trimming shortened V by 4 bases and J by 4 bases, and 19 bases separated the two germline ends. The CDR3 bases are TGTGCCAGCAGCTCCACTGGATGGACAGCTATTAATGAAAAACTGTTTTTT. As protein: CASSSTGWTAINEKLFF.

The chain has TRBV6-2 or TRBV6-3 and TRBJ2-3; D not resolved. The CDR3 is made up of 13 amino acids. Trimming removed 3 bases at V and 2 bases at J, with 6 bases between. Looked up from germline, CDR1 is MNHEY and CDR2 is SVGEGT. For the CDR3, the DNA is TGTGCCAGCAGTTATTGGATCACAGATACGCAGTATTTT. Translation gives CASSYWITDTQYF.

This clone was seen only a few times. The chain joins TRBV4-1 to TRBJ1-5; 9 nucleotides align to TRBD1. Germline values: CDR1 MGHRA, CDR2 YSYEKL. This CDR3 region has 15 residues. The trim removed 4 bases at V and 5 bases at J, leaving 6 bases unmatched. The chain's CDR3 is CASSLPGQGYQPQHF. The CDR3 nucleotides read TGCGCCAGCAGCCTGCCGGGACAGGGCTATCAGCCCCAGCATTTT.

This chain uses TRBV6-5 with TRBJ2-3, with 10 bases fitting TRBD1. CDR3 length: 14 residues. With V trimmed by 6 bases and J by 3 bases, 3 bases remained unmatched. Germline-derived CDR1 and CDR2 are MNHEY and SVGAGI. The CDR3 coding sequence is TGTGCCAGCAGGAGACAGGGGGCGACAGATACGCAGTATTTT. This sequence encodes CASRRQGATDTQYF.

This clone was detected once. This chain uses TRBV29-1 with TRBJ1-1, with a tentative D call TRBD1 (5 bases). The CDR3 is made up of 10 amino acids. Germline lookup yields CDR1 SQVTM and CDR2 ANQGSEA. V was pared by 5 bases and J by 8 bases, with 9 bases between. The CDR3 reads CSVRGLEAFF. In DNA form, the CDR3 reads TGCAGCGTTCGGGGGTTGGAAGCTTTCTTT.

The V and J genes are TRBV6-1 and TRBJ2-7, with TRBD2 matching 11 bases. This CDR3 has 15 residues. Germline CDR1 MNHNS, CDR2 SASEGT. Trimming cost V 1 base and J 5 bases; bases outside gene matches: 4. The CDR3 DNA follows: TGTGCCAGCAGTGAAGTTAGCGGGGGGGCCAACGAGCAGTACTTC. Its translation is CASSEVSGGANEQYF.

J is TRBJ1-5 and V is TRBV28; D gene uncertain. The CDR3 covers 12 residues. From germline, CDR1 is MDHEN and CDR2 SYDVKM. The germline V and J ends were trimmed by 3 bases and 4 bases, with 4 bases remaining between them. The CDR3 loop reads CASSFTNQPQHF. Written as DNA, the CDR3 is TGTGCCAGCAGTTTCACTAATCAGCCCCAGCATTTT.

The gene calls are TRBV29-1 and TRBJ1-2; D call uncertain. Trimming removed 0 bases from V and 4 bases from J, with 9 bases in between. There are 13 residues in the CDR3. The V gene's germline CDR1 is SQVTM and CDR2 ANQGSEA. The DNA of the CDR3 is TGCAGCGTTGAAGATCTTTACACCTATGGCTACACCTTC. It encodes CSVEDLYTYGYTF. The complete variable domain, with remaining parts taken from reference TRBV29-1 and TRBJ1-2, reads SAVISQKPSRDICQRGTSLTIQCQVDSQVTMMFWYRQQPGQSLTLIATANQGSEATYESGFVIDKFPISRPNLTFSTLTVSNMSPEDSSIYLCSVEDLYTYGYTFGSGTRLTVV.

The J gene is TRBJ1-1, the V gene TRBV11-2; D may be TRBD1 (5 bases). Germline V gene data show CDR1 as SGHAT and CDR2 as FQNNGV. The CDR3 spans 14 residues. Trimming took off 7 bases at V and 1 base at J, with 13 bases between the two ends. CDR3 DNA sequence: TGTGCCAGCACCCTCGACAGCTGGAACACTGAAGCTTTCTTT. Amino acid sequence: CASTLDSWNTEAFF.

The chain has TRBV5-1 and TRBJ2-1; D not certain. Trimming cost V 0 bases and J 6 bases, with 10 bases left between them. This CDR3 comprises 14 residues. Per germline, CDR1 SGHRS and CDR2 YFSETQ. Here the CDR3 reads CASSLVPSSNEQFF. CDR3 sequence (DNA): TGCGCCAGCAGCTTGGTTCCCAGCTCCAATGAGCAGTTCTTC.

The V call is TRBV5-4, the J call TRBJ2-5, with D perhaps matching TRBD2 (5 bases). The CDR3 contains 15 residues. The germline gives CDR1 SGHNT, CDR2 YYREEE (reference sequence). Trimming shortened V by 1 base and J by 4 bases, and 14 bases separated the two germline ends. The CDR3 loop reads CASSLRAGLSETQYF. In DNA form, the CDR3 reads TGTGCCAGCAGCTTGCGTGCGGGCCTTTCAGAGACCCAGTACTTC.

The rearrangement uses TRBV5-1 and TRBJ2-7, with D maybe TRBD2 (6 bases). V was trimmed by 0 bases and J by 2 bases, leaving 15 bases between them. The CDR3 has 16 amino acids. Germline assignment: CDR1 SGHRS and CDR2 YFSETQ. This CDR3 is CASSLEVRGGPYEQYF. CDR3 DNA sequence: TGCGCCAGCAGCTTGGAGGTTAGGGGAGGCCCCTACGAGCAGTACTTC.